This T cell receptor (beta chain) was captured in a study of control samples from healthy donors and cancer patients. V was pared by 0 bases and J by 4 bases, with 8 bases of the junction left unmatched. The CDR3 contains 16 residues. Germline V gene lookup returns CDR1 SEHNR and CDR2 FQNEAQ (reference sequence). The table came from immunoSEQ multiplex PCR; TCRdb's copy has only in-frame clones and leaves some out. This sample has about 57,000 clones, with approximately 90% found just once. Specimen: PBMCs. The TCR originated in a man aged 30-40 years with colorectal cancer. The rearrangement links TRBV7-9 to TRBJ1-2; 7 bases line up with TRBD1. CDR3 region: CASSLASDRVTYGYTF. CDR3 DNA sequence: TGTGCCAGCAGCTTAGCGAGCGACAGGGTAACCTATGGCTACACCTTC.